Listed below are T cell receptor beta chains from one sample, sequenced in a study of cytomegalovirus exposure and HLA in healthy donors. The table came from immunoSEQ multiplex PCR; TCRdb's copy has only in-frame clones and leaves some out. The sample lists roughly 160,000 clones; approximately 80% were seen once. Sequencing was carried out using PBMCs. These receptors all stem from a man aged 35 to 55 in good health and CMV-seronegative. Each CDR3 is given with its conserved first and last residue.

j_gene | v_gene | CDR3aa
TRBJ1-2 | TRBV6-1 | CASSDPSDRVGGYGYTF
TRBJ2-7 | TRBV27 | CASSPLTGGEYEQYF
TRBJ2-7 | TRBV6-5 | CASRTSGGVYEQYF
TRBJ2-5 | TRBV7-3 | CASSYASGGDKTQYF
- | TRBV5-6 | CASSPPTGLAEYEQYF
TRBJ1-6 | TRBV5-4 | CASSLVSDGSPLHF
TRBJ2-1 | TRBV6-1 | CASSATLSGGYNEQFF
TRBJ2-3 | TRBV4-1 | CASSRGGGGPDTQYF
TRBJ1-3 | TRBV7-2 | CASSQDRTGLNTIYF
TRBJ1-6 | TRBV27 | CASSFSDSWVSPLHF
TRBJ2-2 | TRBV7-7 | CASRAGGRGELFF
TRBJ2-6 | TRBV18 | CASSPLGGASGANVLTF
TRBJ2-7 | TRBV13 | CASSLGPSGGRWEQYF
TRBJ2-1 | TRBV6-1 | CASTLLAGALNEQFF
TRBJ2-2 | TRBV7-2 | CASSSRRGLTGELFF
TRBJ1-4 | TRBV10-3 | CAISVGGVSNEKLFF
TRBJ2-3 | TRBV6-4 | CASSEIAGGPVDTQYF
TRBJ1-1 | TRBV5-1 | CASSLDLGTGRAFF
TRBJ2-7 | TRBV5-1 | CASSLVPGEREQYF
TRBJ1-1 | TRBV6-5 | CASSYDYNEAFF
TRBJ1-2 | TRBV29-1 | CSVDRGRGYTF
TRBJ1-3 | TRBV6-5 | CASRAQVSGNTIYF
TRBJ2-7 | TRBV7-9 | CSSSLRDRVEQYF
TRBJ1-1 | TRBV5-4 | CASSPRTGSMNTEAFF
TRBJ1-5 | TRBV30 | CAWSVGTGRNNQPQHF
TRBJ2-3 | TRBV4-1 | CASAYRAPRGTDTQYF
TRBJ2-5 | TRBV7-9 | CASSSAGLAGVLGETQYF
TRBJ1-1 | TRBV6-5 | CASSYSARGTEAFF
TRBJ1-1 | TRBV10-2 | CATRKGTMNTEAFF
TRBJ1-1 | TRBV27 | CASSRTGTGGNTEAFF
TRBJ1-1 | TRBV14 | CASSRRQFRVSTEAFF
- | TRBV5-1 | CASGQGTSGNEQYF
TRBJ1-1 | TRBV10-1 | CASSAGNTEAFF
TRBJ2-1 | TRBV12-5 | CASGLGLAYNEQFF
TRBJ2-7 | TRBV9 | CASSRGLAGGVYEQYF
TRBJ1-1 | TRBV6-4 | CASSDSDRGEAFF
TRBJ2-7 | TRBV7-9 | CASSLQGGLYEQYF
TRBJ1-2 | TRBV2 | CASSVGGYGYTF
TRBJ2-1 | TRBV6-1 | CASSLGALYNEQFF
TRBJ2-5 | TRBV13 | CASSFSSGGARETQYF